Shown below are 24 T cell receptor beta chains from a single sample sequenced in a study of neurological immune-mediated disorders. TCRdb analysed the 5' RACE reads with MiXCR anew, one entry per CDR3 protein. The data contain about 58,000 distinct CDR3 sequences, 3% to 4% of them singletons. Sequenced: PBMCs. Receptor source: a woman aged 60-75 years with multiple sclerosis.

This clonotype was found many times. The CDR3 sequence: CASTEAGDNSPLHF. For the CDR3, the DNA is TGTGCCAGCACCGAGGCAGGGGATAATTCACCCCTCCACTTT. The genes are TRBV6-2 or TRBV6-3 and TRBJ1-6; a weak D match, TRBD1 (6 bases). CDR3 length equals 14 residues. V was shortened by 7 bases and J by 5 bases, with 12 bases between the two germline ends. Germline lookup yields CDR1 MNHEY and CDR2 SVGEGT.

In its sample, this clonotype was seen a few times. A read error may explain this, as a much larger clone is one base away. The CDR3 loop reads CASSFLVQHQHF. The CDR3 DNA sequence: TGTGCCAGCAGTTTTTTGGTTCAGCACCAGCATTTT. The gene calls are TRBV28 and TRBJ1-5, with D uncertain. The CDR3 loop spans 12 amino acids. Germline V CDR1 and CDR2: MDHEN, SYDVKM. The complete variable domain, with remaining parts taken from reference TRBV28 and TRBJ1-5, reads DVKVTQSSRYLVKRTGEKVFLECVQDMDHENMFWYRQDPGLGLRLIYFSYDVKMKEKGDIPEGYSVSREKKERFSLILESASTNQTSMYLCASSFLVQHQHFGDGTRLSIL.

This clonotype has at least ten counts. V is TRBV25-1 and J is TRBJ2-6; D is unclear. The germline V and J ends were trimmed by 8 bases and 5 bases, with 7 bases remaining between them. The CDR3 is 12 residues long. CDR1 MGHDK and CDR2 SYGVNS come from the germline V gene. The CDR3 DNA reads as TGTGCCAGCCGCGACTGGGCCAACGTCCTGACTTTC. Encoded protein: CASRDWANVLTF.

In this sample, this clonotype turned up many times. The DNA for the CDR3 is TGTGCCAGCAGTTTTAGGGACAGACAAAAAGCTTTCTTT. Protein product: CASSFRDRQKAFF. The chain is built from TRBV12-3 or TRBV12-4 and TRBJ1-1, with 7 positions matching TRBD1. The CDR3 contains 13 residues. V lost 3 bases to trimming and J lost 9 bases; unmatched junction nucleotides: 7.

Details on this clonotype: A much larger clone lies a single base off, so this may be a read error. This sequence joins TRBV7-3 and TRBJ1-5; D is perhaps TRBD1 (5 bases). This CDR3 contains 15 residues. Germline loops: CDR1 SGHTA, CDR2 FQGTGA. V lost 5 bases to trimming and J lost 3 bases, with 14 bases between them. This CDR3 reads CASSLQGIDNQPQHF. CDR3 DNA: TGTGCCAGCAGCCTCCAGGGAATCGACAATCAGCCCCAGCATTTT.

This clonotype was counted at least ten times. The chain has TRBV7-9 and TRBJ1-4; D uncertain. With 1 base removed from V and 0 bases from J, the gap between germline ends came to 15 bases. The CDR3 sequence is 18 residues long. Germline CDR1 reads SEHNR; CDR2 reads FQNEAQ (reference sequence). CDR3: CASSLGSDTLATNEKLFF. The CDR3 DNA reads TGTGCCAGCAGCTTAGGGTCCGACACCCTTGCAACTAATGAAAAACTGTTTTTT.

This CDR3 reads CASSFNVYEQFF. CDR3 nucleotide sequence: TGTGCCAGCAGTTTCAACGTCTATGAGCAGTTCTTC. The rearrangement uses TRBV12-3 or TRBV12-4 and TRBJ2-1; D not certain. There are 12 residues in the CDR3. V was pared by 3 bases and J by 8 bases, with 8 bases between.

The table lists this clonotype with a few counts. J is TRBJ1-6 and V is TRBV12-3 or TRBV12-4, with D maybe TRBD1 (5 bases). CDR3 length: 14 residues. V dropped 3 bases and J dropped 9 bases, with 12 bases sitting between them. The CDR3 nucleotides read TGTGCCAGCAGTTTCGGGCAGGGTGGTTCACCCCTCCACTTT. It encodes CASSFGQGGSPLHF.

At least ten counts were recorded for this clonotype. This chain uses TRBV10-3 with TRBJ2-7; D is perhaps TRBD1 (5 bases). The CDR3 has 15 residues. Between the trimmed V and J ends, which lost 3 bases and 3 bases, there was a span of 15 bases. CDR1 ENHRY and CDR2 SYGVKD come from the germline V gene. The chain's CDR3 is CAISDLGSGNYEQYF. The CDR3 DNA is TGTGCCATCAGTGACTTGGGGTCAGGGAACTACGAGCAGTACTTC.

This clonotype was observed a handful of times. The chain carries TRBV20-1 and TRBJ2-5, with TRBD2 matching over 9 bases. V lost 3 bases to trimming and J lost 6 bases; unmatched junction nucleotides: 11. The CDR3 runs 15 residues. Germline loops: CDR1 DFQATT, CDR2 SNEGSKA (reference sequence). For the CDR3, the DNA is TGCAGTGCTAGGGAGCGGGAGGATGTTCTTAAGACCCAGTACTTC. Translated, it gives CSAREREDVLKTQYF.

This clonotype was seen repeatedly, ten times or more. The chain links TRBV29-1 to TRBJ2-3; D is undetermined. The CDR3 extends over 13 amino acids. Germline V gene data show CDR1 as SQVTM and CDR2 as ANQGSEA. Trimming removed 8 bases at V and 1 base at J, with 13 bases between. CDR3 protein: CSLLNTGTDTQYF. CDR3 nucleotide sequence: TGCAGCTTACTTAACACCGGCACAGATACGCAGTATTTT.

This clonotype was counted at least ten times. The V gene is TRBV7-6, the J gene TRBJ2-3; the D gene is possibly TRBD2 (6 bases). The CDR3 extends over 13 amino acids. V was pared by 5 bases and J by 3 bases, with 9 bases between. Per germline, CDR1 SGHVS and CDR2 FNYEAQ. The CDR3 nucleotides are TGTGCCAGCAGCACGCGGGATACAGATACGCAGTATTTT. Translating it yields CASSTRDTDTQYF.

This clonotype was observed at least ten times. The CDR3 region has the DNA TGTGCCAGCAAAAAAGGAGGTGGCTATGGCTACACCTTC. Amino acid sequence: CASKKGGGYGYTF. V and J are TRBV27 and TRBJ1-2, with no clear D. The CDR3 is made up of 13 amino acids. The V gene's germline CDR1 is MNHEY and CDR2 SMNVEV (reference sequence). Deletions cut 7 bases from V and 4 bases from J, with 13 bases between.

This clonotype occurred many times. This sequence joins TRBV3-1 and TRBJ1-2; D is unresolved. CDR1 is LGHDT, CDR2 YNNKEL, per germline (reference sequence). The CDR3 is 14 amino acids. V gave up 3 bases and J gave up 7 bases, with 15 bases separating them. In nucleotides, the CDR3 is TGTGCCAGCAGCCATTTACGATCTCCGGGTGGCTACACCTTC. This translates into CASSHLRSPGGYTF.

In its sample, this clonotype was seen many times. CDR3 coding DNA: TGCAGTGCTAGAACGACCCAGGGGTACACCGGGGAGCTGTTTTTT. Translation: CSARTTQGYTGELFF. The J gene is TRBJ2-2, the V gene TRBV20-1, with D possibly being TRBD1 (6 bases). The CDR3 sequence is 15 residues long. Trimming cost V 2 bases and J 3 bases, with 13 bases left between them. The germline V gene encodes CDR1 DFQATT and CDR2 SNEGSKA (reference sequence).

This clonotype has at least ten counts. This rearrangement joins TRBV27 to TRBJ2-1; TRBD1 matches at 9 bases. With V trimmed by 5 bases and J by 4 bases, 12 bases remained unmatched. Germline loops: CDR1 MNHEY, CDR2 SMNVEV (reference sequence). The CDR3 runs 17 residues. The CDR3 nucleotides are TGTGCCAGCAGTGATGTATTACAGGGGGCGCCATACAATGAGCAGTTCTTC. Its translation is CASSDVLQGAPYNEQFF.

This clonotype came up many times. The rearrangement joins TRBV20-1 to TRBJ2-7; 7 bases are shared with TRBD1. Germline CDR1 reads DFQATT; CDR2 reads SNEGSKA (reference sequence). The CDR3 has 14 residues. V shed 6 bases and J 2 bases; nucleotides not matched to a gene: 10. For the CDR3, the DNA is TGCAGTGCCCCGAAGAGGGGACAGCCCTACGAGCAGTACTTC. Translation: CSAPKRGQPYEQYF.

This clonotype was found a few times. It may be a read error: a sequence one base away is much more abundant. The J gene is TRBJ2-1, the V gene TRBV5-1; perhaps TRBD1 as D (6 bases). V gave up 1 base and J gave up 8 bases, with 16 bases separating them. This CDR3 is built from 15 residues. Germline V gene sequence: CDR1 SGHRS, CDR2 YFSETQ. The CDR3 here is CASSLQGKGIDEQFF. Here the CDR3 DNA reads TGCGCCAGCAGCTTGCAGGGGAAGGGAATCGATGAGCAGTTCTTC.

This clonotype was observed at least ten times. The chain is built from TRBV7-9 and TRBJ2-3; weak D call: TRBD1 (5 bases). With 1 base removed from V and 2 bases from J, the gap between germline ends came to 16 bases. In germline, CDR1 is SEHNR, CDR2 FQNEAQ (reference sequence). The CDR3 spans 17 residues. The CDR3 nucleotides read TGTGCCAGCAGCTTAGTGTTTGTAGGACACAACACAGATACGCAGTATTTT. It yields the protein CASSLVFVGHNTDTQYF.

In the case of this clonotype: This sequence may be a read error, since a much larger clone differs from it by one base. The gene calls are TRBV29-1 and TRBJ1-3; D call uncertain. The CDR3 runs to 12 residues. Germline loops: CDR1 SQVTM, CDR2 ANQGSEA. CDR3 bases: TGCAGCGTTGGGGGTTCTGGAAAAACCATATATTTT. It codes for CSVGGSGKTIYF.

This clonotype was picked up many times. The chain joins TRBV7-2 to TRBJ1-6; TRBD1 might be the D (5 bases). This CDR3 has 15 amino acids. In germline, CDR1 is SGHTA, CDR2 FQGNSA. Trimming shortened V by 4 bases and J by 7 bases, and 14 bases separated the two germline ends. CDR3 sequence (DNA): TGTGCCAGCAGCTCCAGCGGGGGTGACAATTCACCCCTCCACTTT. Its translation: CASSSSGGDNSPLHF.

This clonotype has at least ten counts. The J gene is TRBJ2-2, the V gene TRBV2; maybe TRBD1 (5 bases). The germline CDR1 and CDR2 sequences are SNHLY and FYNNEI. CDR3 size: 14 residues. The V end was cut by 3 bases, the J end by 4 bases, with 9 bases between. CDR3 region: CASSESGATGELFF. Written as DNA, the CDR3 is TGTGCCAGCAGTGAGAGTGGGGCCACCGGGGAGCTGTTTTTT.

This clonotype was counted ten times or more. The J gene is TRBJ1-1, the V gene TRBV7-9; a weak D match, TRBD1 (6 bases). In germline, CDR1 is SEHNR, CDR2 FQNEAQ (reference sequence). V was pared by 1 base and J by 3 bases, with 12 bases between. The CDR3 is made up of 15 amino acids. The CDR3 region has the DNA TGTGCCAGCAGCTTAGTGGCGGGGGCGGACACTGAAGCTTTCTTT. The encoded protein is CASSLVAGADTEAFF.

There are many counts of this clonotype. The chain uses TRBV12-3 or TRBV12-4 and TRBJ2-7; 7 bases map to TRBD1. Germline trimming cut 4 bases from V and 0 bases from J; bases unmatched to any gene: 6. There are 15 residues in the CDR3. CDR3 DNA sequence: TGTGCCAGCAGTTCCCGGGACAGTGCCTCCTACGAGCAGTACTTC. The encoded protein is CASSSRDSASYEQYF.